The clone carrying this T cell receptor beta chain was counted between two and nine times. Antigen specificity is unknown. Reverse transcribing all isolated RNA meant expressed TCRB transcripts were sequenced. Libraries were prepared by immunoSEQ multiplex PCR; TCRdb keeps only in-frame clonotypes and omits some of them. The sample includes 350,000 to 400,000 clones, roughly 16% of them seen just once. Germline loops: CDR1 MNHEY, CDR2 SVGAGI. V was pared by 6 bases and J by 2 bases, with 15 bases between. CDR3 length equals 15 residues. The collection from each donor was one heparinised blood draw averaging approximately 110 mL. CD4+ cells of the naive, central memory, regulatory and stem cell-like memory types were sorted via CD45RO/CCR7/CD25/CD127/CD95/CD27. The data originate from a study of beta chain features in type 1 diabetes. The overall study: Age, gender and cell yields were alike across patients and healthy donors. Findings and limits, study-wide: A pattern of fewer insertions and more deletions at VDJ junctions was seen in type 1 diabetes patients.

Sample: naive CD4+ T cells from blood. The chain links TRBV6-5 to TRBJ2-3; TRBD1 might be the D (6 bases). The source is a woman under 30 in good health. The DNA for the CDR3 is TGTGCCAGCAGGTCCCGGGACACCACCACAGATACGCAGTATTTT. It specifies CASRSRDTTTDTQYF.